This T cell receptor beta chain was sequenced during a study of post-analysis software for immune sequencing data. The CDR3 has 13 amino acids. V lost 3 bases and J lost 5, with 10 bases in between. Unique molecular identifiers were present in the TCR beta cDNA libraries. Input of roughly 1 to 11 million T cells yielded 500,000 to 550,000 cDNA molecules. Using its own MiXCR run on the PCR reads, TCRdb lists one record per CDR3 protein. This sample has fewer than 850,000 distinct CDR3 sequences, with approximately 30% found just once. This clonotype was detected only a few times. Its antigen is unknown. Study-level results: Samples sharing a preparation batch grouped tightly together when assessed by F measure. Patients used a handful of TRBV segments, including TRBV5-6, TRBV5-1 and TRBV20-1, more often than controls.

The source material was blood. The chain employs TRBV12-3 or TRBV12-4 and TRBJ2-5, with a possible D match to TRBD2 (6 bases). The clonotype comes from a girl aged 10 to 17 with multiple sclerosis. The CDR3 spells CASSLWEVETQYF. CDR3 nucleotides: TGTGCCAGCAGTTTGTGGGAGGTTGAGACCCAGTACTTC.